This T cell receptor (beta chain) was found in a study of vaccination effects on CD4 cells after COVID-19 (dated by TCRdb to 2021 to 2024). Regarding the study in general: Post-vaccine samples across the study were collected a median of 72 days after the second dose, with a range of 14 to 241. SARS-CoV-2 spike-specific CD4+ TCR repertoires were compared before and after mRNA vaccination in COVID-19 convalescent patients and in infection-naive vaccine recipients. Altogether, approximately 10 COVID-19 convalescent patients and several SARS-CoV-2-naive healthy vaccine recipients made up the full study. The Oncomine TCR Beta short-read assay on an Illumina iSeq 100 was used to sequence cultures from other donors in the study.

Libraries were built with the immunoSEQ multiplex PCR assay. DNA from the cultured and isolated CD4+ T cells underwent TCR beta CDR3 sequencing. The paper's data handling went like this. Non-productive TCR sequences were removed and reads were trimmed to the CDR3 region, keeping CDR3s of at least 7 amino acids. Antigen-specific clonotypes were identified using the MANAFEST web app by comparison of expansion in peptide wells against reference cultures. Positive clones required FDR<0.05 expansion versus reference and all other wells, odds ratio above 5, and frequency above 0.1% in two replicate wells. Cross-reactive clonotypes were defined as significantly expanded in SARS-CoV-2 spike wells and in at least one common cold coronavirus spike condition. Using the stringdist R package, CDR3 similarity was measured by Levenshtein distance, and unrooted trees were constructed with ape in R 3.6.1. The immuneACCESS repertoire file appears here via TCRdb, limited to in-frame rearrangements. These files lack a portion of the clones; in checked studies, under half of the deficit traces to unresolved V genes, and the cause of the others is not known. V and J calls and clone size are copied from that table; D and trimming were computed from the DNA. This sample comprises 25,000 to 30,000 clones, over 70% of them detected only once. The ten largest clonotypes hold 10% of the sample.

Here is what the overall study found, with its caveats: Among healthy vaccine recipients, nearly all vaccine-induced clones were SARS-CoV-2 mono-reactive, and just 1 of 255 was cross-reactive with common cold coronaviruses. Clones induced by infection and clones induced by vaccination both contracted markedly at late timepoints after vaccination, which fits with T cell responses waning over time. Limitations of the study were the small number of convalescent patients and the absence of early post-infection timepoints.

The CDR3 goes from the cysteine to the phenylalanine over 17 residues. Just CDR3 DNA is preserved here, 51 bases in frame from base 1. Between the V and J ends, shortened by 6 bases and 4 bases respectively, the junction contains 22 bases. As encoded in the germline V gene (reference sequence), CDR1 is LNHDA while CDR2 is SQIVND. This clone was observed once. The target of this receptor is not known. Qualities for individual bases were not recorded, and no much larger clone is one base off. To identify antigen-specific CD4+ T cell clonotypes by their expansion, the ViraFEST assay first stimulated PBMC with viral peptide pools and then applied TCR sequencing. After less than eleven days of culture, CD4+ T cells were isolated with the EasySep CD4+ T cell isolation kit. Each participant got two doses of an mRNA SARS-CoV-2 vaccine, either BNT162b2 or mRNA-1273. None of the healthy vaccine recipients had a prior SARS-CoV-2 infection, which was confirmed by nucleocapsid antibody tests that came back negative both before and after vaccination. A few million PBMC per well were cultured with approximately 10 ug/ml peptides in IMDM containing 5% human AB serum, approximately 9.1 IU/ml IL-2 and gentamicin. On days 3 and 7, half of the culture medium was replaced with fresh IL-2-containing medium. Unless noted otherwise, every peptide stimulation condition was grown in triplicate wells. Using Ficoll-Paque Plus gradient centrifugation, PBMC were separated from whole blood and then either used fresh or cryopreserved at -140C. Overlapping peptide pools spanned the spike proteins of SARS-CoV-2 and the common cold coronaviruses HCoV-NL63, HCoV-OC43 and HCoV-229E. Genomic DNA was extracted from cultured CD4+ T cells with the QIAamp micro DNA kit.

The rearrangement joined TRBV19 to TRBJ1-3; perhaps TRBD1 is the D gene, with 5 bases matching. Sequencing used CD4+ T cells from PBMCs cultured with HCoV-NL63 spike peptides, obtained after COVID-19 vaccination. The cell subset or site label corresponds to: HCoV-NL63 spike overlapping peptide pool stimulation. The receptor was isolated from a human donor who received a COVID-19 vaccine. The DNA sequence is as follows: TGTGCCAGTAGCAGGGCCCGGGTCGCCGGCCTCGGAAACACCATATATTTT. It translates as CASSRARVAGLGNTIYF.